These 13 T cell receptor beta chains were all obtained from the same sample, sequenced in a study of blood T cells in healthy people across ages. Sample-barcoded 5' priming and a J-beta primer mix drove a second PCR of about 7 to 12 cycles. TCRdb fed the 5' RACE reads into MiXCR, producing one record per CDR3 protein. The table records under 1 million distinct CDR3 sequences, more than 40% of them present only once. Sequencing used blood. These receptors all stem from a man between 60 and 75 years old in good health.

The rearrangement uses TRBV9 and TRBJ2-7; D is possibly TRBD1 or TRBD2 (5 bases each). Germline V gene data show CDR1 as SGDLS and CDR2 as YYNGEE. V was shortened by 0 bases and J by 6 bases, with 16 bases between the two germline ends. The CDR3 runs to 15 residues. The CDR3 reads CASSVGRAFGGEQYF. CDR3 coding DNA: TGTGCCAGCAGCGTAGGCAGGGCCTTTGGGGGCGAGCAGTACTTC.

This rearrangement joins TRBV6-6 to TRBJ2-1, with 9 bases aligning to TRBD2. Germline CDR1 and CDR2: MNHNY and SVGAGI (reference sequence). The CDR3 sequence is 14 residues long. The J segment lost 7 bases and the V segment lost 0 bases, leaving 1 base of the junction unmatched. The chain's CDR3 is CASSYSSGGNEQFF. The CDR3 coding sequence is TGTGCCAGCAGTTACTCTAGCGGGGGAAATGAGCAGTTCTTC.

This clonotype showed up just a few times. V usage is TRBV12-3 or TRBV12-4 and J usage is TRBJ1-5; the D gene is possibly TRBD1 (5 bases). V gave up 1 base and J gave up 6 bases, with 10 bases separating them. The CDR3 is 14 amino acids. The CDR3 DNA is TGTGCCAGCAGTTTAGGGAGGGGCGGTCAGCCCCAGCATTTT. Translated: CASSLGRGGQPQHF.

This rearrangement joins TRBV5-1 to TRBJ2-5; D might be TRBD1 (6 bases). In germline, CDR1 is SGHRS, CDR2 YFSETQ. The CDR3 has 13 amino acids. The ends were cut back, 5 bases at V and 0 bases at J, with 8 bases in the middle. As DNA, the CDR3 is TGCGCCAGCAGGAGGGGGTACCAAGAGACCCAGTACTTC. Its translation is CASRRGYQETQYF.

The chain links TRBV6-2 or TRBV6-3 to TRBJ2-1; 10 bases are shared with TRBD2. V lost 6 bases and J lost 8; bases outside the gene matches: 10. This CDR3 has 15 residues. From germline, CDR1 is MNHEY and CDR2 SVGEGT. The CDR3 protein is CASSTAAGGWDEQFF. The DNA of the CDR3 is TGTGCCAGCAGCACCGCAGCGGGGGGGTGGGATGAGCAGTTCTTC.

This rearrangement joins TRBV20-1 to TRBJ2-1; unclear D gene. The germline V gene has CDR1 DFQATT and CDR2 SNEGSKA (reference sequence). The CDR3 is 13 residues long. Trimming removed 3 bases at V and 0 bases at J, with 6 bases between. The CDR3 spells CSARGNSYNEQFF. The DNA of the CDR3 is TGCAGTGCTAGGGGAAACTCCTACAATGAGCAGTTCTTC.

CDR3 sequence (DNA): TGTGCCAGCAGCCTCGGGACAGGGGACACTGAAGCTTTCTTT. This translates into CASSLGTGDTEAFF. The chain couples TRBV7-6 to TRBJ1-1; 10 positions match TRBD1. The germline CDR1 and CDR2 sequences are SGHVS and FNYEAQ. The V gene end was trimmed by 5 bases and the J gene end by 3 bases; junction bases not matched to a gene: 3. The CDR3 loop spans 14 amino acids.

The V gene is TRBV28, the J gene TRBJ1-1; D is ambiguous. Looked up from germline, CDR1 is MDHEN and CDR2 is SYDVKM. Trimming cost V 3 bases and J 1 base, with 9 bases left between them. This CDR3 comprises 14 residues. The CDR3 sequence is CASSFRSRNTEAFF. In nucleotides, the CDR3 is TGTGCCAGCAGTTTTAGATCCCGGAACACTGAAGCTTTCTTT. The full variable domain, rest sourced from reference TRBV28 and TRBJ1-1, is DVKVTQSSRYLVKRTGEKVFLECVQDMDHENMFWYRQDPGLGLRLIYFSYDVKMKEKGDIPEGYSVSREKKERFSLILESASTNQTSMYLCASSFRSRNTEAFFGQGTRLTVV.

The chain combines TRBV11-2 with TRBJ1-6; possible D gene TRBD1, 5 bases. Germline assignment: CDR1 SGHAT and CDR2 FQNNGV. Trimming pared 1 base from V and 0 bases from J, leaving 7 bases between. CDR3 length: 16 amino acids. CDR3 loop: CASSLAGPSYNSPLHF. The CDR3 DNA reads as TGTGCCAGCAGCTTAGCGGGGCCCTCCTATAATTCACCCCTCCACTTT.

CDR3 nucleotides: TGTGCCAGCTCAGTGGAGTACGGGGACACTGAAGCTTTCTTT. This sequence encodes CASSVEYGDTEAFF. This chain joins TRBV6-5 and TRBJ1-1, with D hard to call. V was clipped by 8 bases and J by 3 bases, with 16 bases between them. From germline, CDR1 is MNHEY and CDR2 SVGAGI. The CDR3 runs to 14 residues.

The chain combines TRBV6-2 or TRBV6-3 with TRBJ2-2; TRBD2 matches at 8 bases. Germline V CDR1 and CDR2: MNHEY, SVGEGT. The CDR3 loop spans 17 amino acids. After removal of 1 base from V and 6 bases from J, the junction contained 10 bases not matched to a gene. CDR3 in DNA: TGTGCCAGCAGTTACTTTTTGGGACTAGGTGGTCCCGGGGAGCTGTTTTTT. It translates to CASSYFLGLGGPGELFF.

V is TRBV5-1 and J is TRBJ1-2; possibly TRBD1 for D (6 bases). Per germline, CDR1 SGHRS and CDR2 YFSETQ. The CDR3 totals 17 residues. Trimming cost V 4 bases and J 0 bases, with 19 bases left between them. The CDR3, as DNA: TGCGCCAGCAGCCCCTTCCAGGGGACGAAAGCTAACTATGGCTACACCTTC. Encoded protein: CASSPFQGTKANYGYTF.

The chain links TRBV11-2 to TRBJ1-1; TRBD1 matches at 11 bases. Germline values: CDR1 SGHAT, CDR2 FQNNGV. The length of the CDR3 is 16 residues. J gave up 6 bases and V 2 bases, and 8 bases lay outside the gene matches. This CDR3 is CASSLWPGGQGAEAFF. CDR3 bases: TGTGCCAGCAGCTTATGGCCGGGGGGACAGGGGGCTGAAGCTTTCTTT.